This section outlines one T cell receptor beta chain sequence together with its context. Its antigen is not identified. Germline CDR1 reads SGHTA; CDR2 reads FQGNSA. V dropped 2 bases and J dropped 2 bases, with 9 bases sitting between them. The CDR3 length is 14 residues. As for time point: cycle 4 day 1 (C4D1), after about 6 weeks of nivolumab. Each and every patient relapsed after autologous stem cell transplantation, and patients got differing brentuximab vedotin exposure. Researchers report purifying CD4+ T cells from thawed PBMCs by magnetic negative selection. The repertoire was sequenced with immunoSEQ multiplex PCR; TCRdb's copy has only in-frame clones and lacks some. The sample includes 30,000 to 40,000 clones, around nine tenths seen only once; the top ten take around 0.3%. These data originate in a study of PD-1 blockade in classical Hodgkin lymphoma. Notes on the study in general: Possible causes of repertoire differences, disease activity or prior therapy, remain undefined. When nivolumab was started under 1 year after ASCT, patients were excluded.

The sequencing here drew on CD4+ T cells from blood, taken before the fourth cycle of nivolumab. V gene TRBV7-2 combines with J gene TRBJ2-5; D is unclear. The receptor's source is a human donor with classical Hodgkin lymphoma. This CDR3 is CASSLQRLQETQYF. The CDR3 DNA reads TGTGCCAGCAGCTTACAGCGACTGCAAGAGACCCAGTACTTC.